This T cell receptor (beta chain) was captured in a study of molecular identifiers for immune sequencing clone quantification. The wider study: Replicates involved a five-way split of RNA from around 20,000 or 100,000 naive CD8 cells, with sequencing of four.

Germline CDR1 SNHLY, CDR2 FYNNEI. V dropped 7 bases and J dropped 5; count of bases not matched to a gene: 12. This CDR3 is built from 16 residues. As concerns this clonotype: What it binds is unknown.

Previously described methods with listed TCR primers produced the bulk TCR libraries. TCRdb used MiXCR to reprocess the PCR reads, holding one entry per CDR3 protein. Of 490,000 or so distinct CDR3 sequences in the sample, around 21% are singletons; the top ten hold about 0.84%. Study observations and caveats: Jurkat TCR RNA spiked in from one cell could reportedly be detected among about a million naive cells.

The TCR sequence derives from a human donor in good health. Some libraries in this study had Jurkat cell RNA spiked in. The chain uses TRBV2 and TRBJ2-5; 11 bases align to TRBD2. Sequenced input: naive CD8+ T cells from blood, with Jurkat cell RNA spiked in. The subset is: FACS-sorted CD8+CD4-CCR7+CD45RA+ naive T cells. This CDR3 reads CASNSGGAGLFETQYF. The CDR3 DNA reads TGTGCCAGCAATAGCGGGGGGGCCGGGTTGTTCGAGACCCAGTACTTC.